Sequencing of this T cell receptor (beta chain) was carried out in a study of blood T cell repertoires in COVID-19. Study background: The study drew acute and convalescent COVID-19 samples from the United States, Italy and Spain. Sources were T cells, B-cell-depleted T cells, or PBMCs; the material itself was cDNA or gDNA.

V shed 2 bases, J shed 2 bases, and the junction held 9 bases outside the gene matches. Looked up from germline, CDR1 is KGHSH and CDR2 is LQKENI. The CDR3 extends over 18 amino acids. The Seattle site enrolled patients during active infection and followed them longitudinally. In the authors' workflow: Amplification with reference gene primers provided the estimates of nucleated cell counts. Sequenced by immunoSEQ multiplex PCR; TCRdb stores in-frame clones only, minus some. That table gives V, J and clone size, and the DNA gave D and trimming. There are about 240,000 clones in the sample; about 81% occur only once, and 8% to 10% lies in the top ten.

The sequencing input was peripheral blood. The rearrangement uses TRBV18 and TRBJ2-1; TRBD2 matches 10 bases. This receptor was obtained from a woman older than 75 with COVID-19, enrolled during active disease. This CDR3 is CASSPTSGIGRTYNEQFF. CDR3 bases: TGTGCCAGCTCACCAACTAGCGGGATCGGTAGAACCTACAATGAGCAGTTCTTC.